One sample yielded the 4 T cell receptor beta chains listed below, sequenced in a study of T-cell memory formation after mild COVID-19. TCRdb itself ran the 5' RACE reads through MiXCR, one entry per CDR3 protein. The data contain 450,000 or so distinct CDR3 sequences, about 23% of them seen just once; the ten biggest clones take up around 13%. Specimen: PBMCs or a T cell subset sorted from them (not recorded which). These receptors were taken from an adult woman who had mild COVID-19 (a few samples of this study predate the infection). Cell type and time point are not known.

J is TRBJ2-4 and V is TRBV29-1; 8 nucleotides line up with TRBD1. The CDR3 contains 14 residues. Germline V gene data show CDR1 as SQVTM and CDR2 as ANQGSEA. V trimming: 7 bases; J trimming: 3 bases; junction bases outside the gene matches: 8. The CDR3 nucleotides read TGCAGCGGTACTCAGACAGGGGTCAAAAACATTCAGTACTTC. Translated: CSGTQTGVKNIQYF.

This clonotype was detected a few times. V and J are TRBV15 and TRBJ2-3, with 9 nucleotides matching TRBD1. J lost 3 bases, V lost 5 bases, and 9 bases had no gene match. The CDR3 totals 16 residues. Germline CDR1 is LNHNV and CDR2 is YYDKDF (reference sequence). The CDR3 DNA reads TGTGCCACCAGCCTACGGACAGGGGTTGGGACAGATACGCAGTATTTT. Translating gives CATSLRTGVGTDTQYF.

This clonotype was picked up a small number of times. This chain connects TRBV19 to TRBJ2-3, with 12 bases matching TRBD2. CDR1 and CDR2 (germline): LNHDA, SQIVND (reference sequence). The CDR3 has 15 amino acids. After removal of 7 bases from V and 4 bases from J, the junction contained 6 bases not matched to a gene. The DNA for the CDR3 is TGTGCCAGTACCCCGACTAGCGGGGGCGCAGATACGCAGTATTTT. Translating gives CASTPTSGGADTQYF. Supplemented by reference TRBV19 and TRBJ2-3, the full variable domain reads DGGITQSPKYLFRKEGQNVTLSCEQNLNHDAMYWYRQDPGQGLRLIYYSQIVNDFQKGDIAEGYSVSREKKESFPLTVTSAQKNPTAFYLCASTPTSGGADTQYFGPGTRLTVL.

The chain links TRBV18 to TRBJ2-7, with D possibly matching TRBD1 (6 bases). The CDR3 has 12 amino acids. V dropped 3 bases and J dropped 7 bases, with 10 bases sitting between them. Germline CDR1 KGHSH, CDR2 LQKENI. CDR3 sequence reads: CASSPQGFEQYF. Here the CDR3 DNA reads TGTGCCAGCTCACCTCAGGGGTTTGAGCAGTACTTC.